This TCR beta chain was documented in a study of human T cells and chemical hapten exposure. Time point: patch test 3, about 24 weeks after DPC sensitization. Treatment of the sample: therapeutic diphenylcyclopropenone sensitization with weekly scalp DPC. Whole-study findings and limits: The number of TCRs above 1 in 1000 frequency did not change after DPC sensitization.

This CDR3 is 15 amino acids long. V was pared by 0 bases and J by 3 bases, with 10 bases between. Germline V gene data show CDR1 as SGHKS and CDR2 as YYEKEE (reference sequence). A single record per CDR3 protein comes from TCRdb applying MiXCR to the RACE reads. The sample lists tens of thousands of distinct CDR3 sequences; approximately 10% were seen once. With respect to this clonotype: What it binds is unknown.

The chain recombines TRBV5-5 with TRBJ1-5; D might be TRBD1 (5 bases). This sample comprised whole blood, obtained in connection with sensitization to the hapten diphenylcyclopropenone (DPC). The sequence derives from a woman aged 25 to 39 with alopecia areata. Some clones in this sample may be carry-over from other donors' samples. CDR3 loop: CASSLEAGINQPQHF. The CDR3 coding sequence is TGTGCCAGCAGCTTGGAGGCAGGGATCAATCAGCCCCAGCATTTT.